This T cell receptor (beta chain) is from a study of CD8 T cells in Susac syndrome. Blood CD8+ and CD4+ T cells underwent high-throughput TCR beta sequencing. In the multiple sclerosis control group, patients were treatment-naive and had stable or active relapsing-remitting disease. TEMRA cells were FACS-enriched, while CD8+ and CD4+ T cells were negatively isolated. V gave up 4 bases and J gave up 4 bases, with 7 bases separating them. CDR1 is KGHDR, CDR2 SFDVKD, per germline. This CDR3 is 13 amino acids long. Random hexamers were used to reverse transcribe an amount of about 0.45 to 1 ug RNA. The TCR beta CDR3 was amplified by immunoSEQ multiplex PCR across 54 Vbeta, 13 Jbeta. MiXCR was run by TCRdb on the immunoSEQ multiplex PCR reads, yielding one entry per CDR3 protein. The profile shows over 150,000 distinct CDR3 sequences, more than 90% of them singletons.

Sequenced input: CD4+ T cells from PBMCs. This receptor was identified in a human donor with multiple sclerosis. The chain is built from TRBV24-1 and TRBJ2-1; D not certain. The CDR3 loop is CATSDPLYNEQFF. DNA for the CDR3: TGTGCCACCAGTGACCCCTTATACAATGAGCAGTTCTTC.